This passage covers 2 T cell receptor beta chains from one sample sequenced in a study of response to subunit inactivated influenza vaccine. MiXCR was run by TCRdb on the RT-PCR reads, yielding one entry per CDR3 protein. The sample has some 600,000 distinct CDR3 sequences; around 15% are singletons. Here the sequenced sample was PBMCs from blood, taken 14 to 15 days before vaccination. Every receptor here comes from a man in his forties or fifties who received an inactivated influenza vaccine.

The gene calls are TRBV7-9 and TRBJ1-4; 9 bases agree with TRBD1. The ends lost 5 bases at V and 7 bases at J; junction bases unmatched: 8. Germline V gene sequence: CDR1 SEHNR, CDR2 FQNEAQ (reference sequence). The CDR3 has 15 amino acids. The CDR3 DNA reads TGTGCCAGCAGCATACAGGGGGCGTTGGCTGAAAAACTGTTTTTT. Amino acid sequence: CASSIQGALAEKLFF.

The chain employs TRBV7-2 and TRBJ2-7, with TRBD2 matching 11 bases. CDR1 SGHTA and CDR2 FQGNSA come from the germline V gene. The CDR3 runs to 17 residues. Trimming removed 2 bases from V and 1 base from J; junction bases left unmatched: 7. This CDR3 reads CASSLRMTSGVSYEQYF. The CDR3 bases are TGTGCCAGCAGCTTAAGAATGACTAGCGGGGTTTCCTACGAGCAGTACTTC. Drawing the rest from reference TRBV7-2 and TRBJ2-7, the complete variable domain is GAGVSQSPSNKVTEKGKDVELRCDPISGHTALYWYRQSLGQGLEFLIYFQGNSAPDKSGLPSDRFSAERTGGSVSTLTIQRTQQEDSAVYLCASSLRMTSGVSYEQYFGPGTRLTVT.